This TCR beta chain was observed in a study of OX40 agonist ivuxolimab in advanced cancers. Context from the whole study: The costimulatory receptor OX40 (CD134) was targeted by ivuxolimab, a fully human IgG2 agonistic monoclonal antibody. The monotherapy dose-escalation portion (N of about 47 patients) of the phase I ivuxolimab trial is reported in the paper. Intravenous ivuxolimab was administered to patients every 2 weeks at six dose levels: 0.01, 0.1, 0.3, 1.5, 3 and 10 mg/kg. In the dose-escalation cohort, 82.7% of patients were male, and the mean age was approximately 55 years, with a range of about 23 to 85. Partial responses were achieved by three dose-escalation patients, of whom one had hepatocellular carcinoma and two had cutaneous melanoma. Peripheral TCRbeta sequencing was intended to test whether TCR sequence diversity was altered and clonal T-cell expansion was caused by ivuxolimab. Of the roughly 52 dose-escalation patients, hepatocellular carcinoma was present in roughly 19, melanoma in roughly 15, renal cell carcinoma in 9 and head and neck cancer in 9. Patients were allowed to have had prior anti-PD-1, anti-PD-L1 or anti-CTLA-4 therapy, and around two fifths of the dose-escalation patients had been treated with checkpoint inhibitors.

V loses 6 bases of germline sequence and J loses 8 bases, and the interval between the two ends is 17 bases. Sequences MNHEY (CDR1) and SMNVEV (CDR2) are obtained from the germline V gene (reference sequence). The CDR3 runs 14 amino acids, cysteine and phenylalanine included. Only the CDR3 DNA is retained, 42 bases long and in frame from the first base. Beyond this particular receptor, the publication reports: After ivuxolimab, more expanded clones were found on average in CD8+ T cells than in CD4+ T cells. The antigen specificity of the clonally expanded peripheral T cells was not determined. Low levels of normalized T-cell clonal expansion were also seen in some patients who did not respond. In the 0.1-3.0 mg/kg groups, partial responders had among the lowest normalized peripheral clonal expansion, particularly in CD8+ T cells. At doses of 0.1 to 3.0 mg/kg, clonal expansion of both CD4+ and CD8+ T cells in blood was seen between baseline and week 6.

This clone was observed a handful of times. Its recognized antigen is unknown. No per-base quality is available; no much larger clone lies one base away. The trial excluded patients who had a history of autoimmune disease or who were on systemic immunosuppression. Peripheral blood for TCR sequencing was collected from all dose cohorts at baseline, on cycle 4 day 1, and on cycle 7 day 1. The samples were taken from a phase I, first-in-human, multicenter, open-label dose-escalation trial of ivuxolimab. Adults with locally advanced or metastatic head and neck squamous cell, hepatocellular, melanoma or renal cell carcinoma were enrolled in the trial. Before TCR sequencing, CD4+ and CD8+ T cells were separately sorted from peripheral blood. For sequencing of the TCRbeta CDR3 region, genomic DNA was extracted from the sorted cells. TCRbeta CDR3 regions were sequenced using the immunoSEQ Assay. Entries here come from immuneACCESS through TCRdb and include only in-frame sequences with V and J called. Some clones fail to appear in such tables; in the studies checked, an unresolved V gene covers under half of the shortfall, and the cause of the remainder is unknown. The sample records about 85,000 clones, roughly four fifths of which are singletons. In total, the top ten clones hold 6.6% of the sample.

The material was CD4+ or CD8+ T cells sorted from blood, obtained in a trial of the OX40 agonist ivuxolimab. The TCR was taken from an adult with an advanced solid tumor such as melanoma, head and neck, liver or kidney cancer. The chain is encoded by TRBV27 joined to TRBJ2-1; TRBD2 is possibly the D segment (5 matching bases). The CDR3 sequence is CASSPGPSGDEQFF. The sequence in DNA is TGTGCCAGCAGCCCGGGTCCAAGCGGTGATGAGCAGTTCTTC.